This TCR beta chain was captured in a study of T cell changes during pregnancy in multiple sclerosis. Using immunoSEQ multiplex PCR, the repertoire was profiled, and TCRdb retains in-frame clones only, with some absent. The sample records about 36,000 clones, 88% being singletons. V shed 5 bases, J shed 5 bases, and the junction held 7 bases outside the gene matches. The CDR3 has 15 residues. Germline CDR1 LNHDA, CDR2 SQIVND (reference sequence). The sequenced sample was CD4+ T cells from peripheral blood mononuclear cells, obtained in the first trimester of pregnancy. The TCR sequence derives from a female donor with multiple sclerosis, enrolled in a pregnancy study. This chain links TRBV19 with TRBJ2-3; 10 bases match TRBD1. This CDR3 reads CASSSRQGAGDTQYF. DNA for the CDR3: TGTGCCAGTAGTTCCAGACAGGGGGCGGGAGATACGCAGTATTTT.